The T cell receptor beta chain described here comes from a study of glioma-infiltrating T cells after dendritic cell vaccination. Overall study context: Three intradermal dendritic cell vaccine injections were given every two weeks.

Germline assignment: CDR1 MNHEY and CDR2 SVGAGI. The V and J ends lost 5 bases and 7 bases, in that order; junction bases with no gene match: 2. The CDR3 loop spans 12 amino acids. Points from the study as a whole: TCR clonality showed no direct relationship with survival.

Notes on this clone: Antigen specificity is unknown.

Using immunoSEQ multiplex PCR, the repertoire was profiled, and TCRdb retains in-frame clones only, with some absent. Here the sample spans 55,000 to 75,000 clones, under 90% being singletons. V and J are TRBV6-5 and TRBJ1-1, with 9 bases matching TRBD1. The specimen was blood, collected before dendritic cell vaccination. The sequence derives from a human donor with glioblastoma. The CDR3 DNA follows: TGTGCCAGCAGTGGGACAGGGATTGAAGCTTTCTTT. Protein product: CASSGTGIEAFF.